These 23 T cell receptor beta chains were sequenced from one sample in a study of cytomegalovirus exposure and HLA in healthy donors. The PCR contained 60 Vbeta and 13 Jbeta primers. The repertoire was sequenced with immunoSEQ multiplex PCR; TCRdb's copy has only in-frame clones and lacks some. The top ten hold nearly 4.5% of the sample, which has 150,000 to 200,000 clones, 79% seen once. Specimen: PBMCs. These receptors came from a woman in her twenties or thirties in good health and CMV-seropositive.

This chain uses TRBV29-1 with TRBJ2-6; perhaps TRBD1 as D (6 bases). Looked up from germline, CDR1 is SQVTM and CDR2 is ANQGSEA. This CDR3 has 15 residues. V lost 4 bases and J 0 bases, leaving 10 bases between the germline ends. This CDR3 is CSVGGQYSGANVLTF. Here the CDR3 DNA reads TGCAGCGTTGGGGGGCAGTACTCTGGGGCCAACGTCCTGACTTTC.

CDR3 in DNA: TGTGCCAGCAGCTTAGGTAGGTGGCGGGGGCATTACAATGAGCAGTTCTTC. It yields the protein CASSLGRWRGHYNEQFF. The chain combines TRBV7-8 with TRBJ2-1, with a weak D call TRBD2 (7 bases). The CDR3 extends over 17 amino acids. The germline gives CDR1 SGHVS, CDR2 FQNEAQ. The V gene lost 1 base and the J gene lost 4 bases, with 17 bases spanning the gap.

The CDR3, as DNA: TGCGCCAGCAGCTTGGGGACAGGGTATGAGCAGTTCTTC. Residues: CASSLGTGYEQFF. The chain couples TRBV5-1 to TRBJ2-1; TRBD1 agrees at 8 bases. The CDR3 runs 13 residues. Germline CDR1 and CDR2: SGHRS and YFSETQ. V lost 0 bases and J lost 8; bases outside the gene matches: 1.

This clone was counted a single time. The chain is built from TRBV27 and TRBJ2-3, with D tentatively TRBD1 (6 bases). V was trimmed by 4 bases and J by 3 bases, leaving 23 bases between them. This CDR3 region has 18 residues. Germline V gives CDR1 MNHEY, CDR2 SMNVEV (reference sequence). Here the CDR3 DNA reads TGTGCCAGCAGTTCTCTTCCGTGGGAAAGGGGGTTGACAGATACGCAGTATTTT. This encodes CASSSLPWERGLTDTQYF.

The chain has TRBV27 and TRBJ1-4, with TRBD1 matching over 9 bases. Germline V gene lookup returns CDR1 MNHEY and CDR2 SMNVEV (reference sequence). The V segment lost 1 base and the J segment 4 bases; nucleotides outside the gene matches: 7. CDR3 length equals 17 residues. The CDR3 loop is CASSLLRTGVNNEKLFF. CDR3 bases: TGTGCCAGCAGTTTATTGCGGACAGGGGTCAATAATGAAAAACTGTTTTTT.

J is TRBJ2-7 and V is TRBV21-1; the listed D gene, TRBD1, was not tested against the DNA. TRBV21-1 is termed a pseudogene. The CDR3 covers 13 residues. CDR3 residues: CASSKDTVYEQYF. CDR3 bases: TGTGCCAGCAGCAAAGACACCGTATACGAGCAGTACTTC.

The chain links TRBV6-1 to TRBJ1-2, with D unclear. Germline assignment: CDR1 MNHNS and CDR2 SASEGT. CDR3 length equals 16 residues. Deletions cut 4 bases from V and 7 bases from J, with 22 bases between. Written as DNA, the CDR3 is TGTGCCAGCAGTGCGGATATCGGGATTCGGCGGGGTGGCTACACCTTC. Translated, it gives CASSADIGIRRGGYTF.

This sequence joins TRBV5-6 and TRBJ2-7; 7 bases match TRBD2. CDR3 length: 13 amino acids. V was pared by 1 base and J by 6 bases, with 4 bases of the junction left unmatched. Germline-derived CDR1 and CDR2 are SGHDT and YYEEEE. The CDR3 protein is CASSLLAGAEQYF. The CDR3 DNA follows: TGTGCCAGCAGCTTGCTCGCGGGAGCCGAGCAGTACTTC. Drawing the rest from reference TRBV5-6 and TRBJ2-7, the complete variable domain is DAGVTQSPTHLIKTRGQQVTLRCSPKSGHDTVSWYQQALGQGPQFIFQYYEEEERQRGNFPDRFSGHQFPNYSSELNVNALLLGDSALYLCASSLLAGAEQYFGPGTRLTVT.

The V and J genes are TRBV4-1 and TRBJ2-1; 13 nucleotides agree with TRBD2. From germline, CDR1 is MGHRA and CDR2 YSYEKL. V dropped 3 bases and J dropped 9; count of bases not matched to a gene: 5. The CDR3 is 15 residues long. The CDR3 DNA reads TGCGCCAGCAGCCAGGGGACTAGCGGGACAGGTGAGCAGTTCTTC. Its protein is CASSQGTSGTGEQFF.

The chain has TRBV12-5 and TRBJ2-1, with TRBD2 matching 16 bases. The CDR3 is 21 amino acids. With 0 bases clipped from V and 7 bases from J, the junction kept 15 bases outside the gene matches. Germline CDR1 LGHNT, CDR2 FRNRAP. CDR3 DNA sequence: TGTGCTAGTGGTTTGGTAGTCCCGGGACTAGCGGGAGGGCGATTATTAAATGAGCAGTTCTTC. It translates to CASGLVVPGLAGGRLLNEQFF.

The J gene is TRBJ2-7, the V gene TRBV11-3; 13 nucleotides line up with TRBD2. The CDR3 length is 17 residues. Germline V gives CDR1 SGHNT, CDR2 YENEEA. With V trimmed by 1 base and J by 7 bases, 10 bases remained unmatched. CDR3 residues: CASSLGTTSGGPREQYF. The CDR3 coding sequence is TGTGCCAGCAGCTTAGGAACGACTAGCGGGGGGCCCCGTGAGCAGTACTTC.

The V gene is TRBV4-2, the J gene TRBJ1-2; 9 nucleotides line up with TRBD1. J lost 4 bases, V lost 3 bases, and 6 bases had no gene match. Germline V gives CDR1 LGHNA, CDR2 YNFKEQ. This CDR3 comprises 15 residues. The CDR3 DNA reads as TGTGCCAGCAGCCAGGATACAGGGGGCTCCTATGGCTACACCTTC. It translates to CASSQDTGGSYGYTF.

The rearrangement uses TRBV25-1 and TRBJ2-1, with TRBD2 identical over 14 bases. This CDR3 spans 17 amino acids. Germline V gene data show CDR1 as MGHDK and CDR2 as SYGVNS. J gave up 9 bases and V 5 bases, and 12 bases lay outside the gene matches. This CDR3 reads CASSFFLTSGRAPEQFF. The CDR3 DNA follows: TGTGCCAGCAGTTTCTTTCTGACTAGCGGGAGGGCCCCTGAGCAGTTCTTC.

This rearrangement joins TRBV27 to TRBJ2-3; 12 nucleotides match TRBD2. The CDR3 has 16 residues. J was trimmed by 2 bases and V by 5 bases; bases with no gene match: 5. The germline CDR1 and CDR2 sequences are MNHEY and SMNVEV (reference sequence). Written as DNA, the CDR3 is TGTGCCAGCAGTCTAGCGGGAGGGTCCAACACAGATACGCAGTATTTT. As protein: CASSLAGGSNTDTQYF.

The chain joins TRBV13 to TRBJ2-2; 8 bases agree with TRBD2. Trimming cost V 5 bases and J 3 bases; bases outside gene matches: 8. Germline V gives CDR1 PRHDT, CDR2 FYEKMQ (reference sequence). The CDR3 loop spans 16 amino acids. The CDR3 here is CASSPMRRGDTGELFF. CDR3 sequence (DNA): TGTGCCAGCAGCCCAATGAGGCGGGGGGACACCGGGGAGCTGTTTTTT.

This chain connects TRBV7-2 to TRBJ2-1; D may be TRBD1 (6 bases). CDR3 length equals 14 residues. V shed 1 base and J shed 6 bases, with 10 bases lying between them. CDR1 SGHTA and CDR2 FQGNSA come from the germline V gene. The CDR3 reads CASSLVGTSNEQFF. The CDR3 DNA is TGTGCCAGCAGCTTAGTAGGGACAAGCAATGAGCAGTTCTTC.

The chain is built from TRBV9 and TRBJ1-3; no clear D. Between the trimmed V and J ends, which lost 4 bases and 0 bases, there was a span of 11 bases. Looked up from germline, CDR1 is SGDLS and CDR2 is YYNGEE. The CDR3 sequence is 15 residues long. The CDR3 sequence is CASSLYEGSGNTIYF. In DNA, the CDR3 is TGTGCCAGCAGCCTTTATGAGGGCTCTGGAAACACCATATATTTT.

The chain is built from TRBV19 and TRBJ1-2; D gene unclear. V was cut by 7 bases and J by 2 bases, with 11 bases left in between. The CDR3 extends over 13 amino acids. Germline V gives CDR1 LNHDA, CDR2 SQIVND (reference sequence). Written as DNA, the CDR3 is TGTGCCAGTAATGCAGTCACAAACTATGGCTACACCTTC. It encodes CASNAVTNYGYTF. The full variable domain, completed using reference TRBV19 and TRBJ1-2, is DGGITQSPKYLFRKEGQNVTLSCEQNLNHDAMYWYRQDPGQGLRLIYYSQIVNDFQKGDIAEGYSVSREKKESFPLTVTSAQKNPTAFYLCASNAVTNYGYTFGSGTRLTVV.

This clone has a handful of counts. This chain joins TRBV4-1 and TRBJ1-1, with TRBD1 identical over 8 bases. V was pared by 0 bases and J by 1 base, with 1 base of the junction left unmatched. CDR1 is MGHRA and CDR2 is YSYEKL in the germline V gene. There are 15 residues in the CDR3. CDR3 sequence reads: CASSQDQGANTEAFF. The CDR3 region has the DNA TGCGCCAGCAGCCAAGATCAGGGGGCGAACACTGAAGCTTTCTTT.

The J gene is TRBJ1-1, the V gene TRBV10-3, with 11 bases identical to TRBD1. Unmatched junction bases numbered 9, after V lost 2 bases and J lost 4 bases. CDR3 length equals 17 residues. In germline, CDR1 is ENHRY, CDR2 SYGVKD. The CDR3 loop is CAISELGQGAQSTEAFF. The DNA for the CDR3 is TGTGCCATCAGTGAGCTTGGACAGGGGGCGCAGAGCACTGAAGCTTTCTTT.

The CDR3 here is CASSLGGTNTEAFF. CDR3 in DNA: TGTGCCAGCAGCCTTGGGGGGACGAACACTGAAGCTTTCTTT. This chain links TRBV6-6 with TRBJ1-1; tentatively, D is TRBD1 (5 bases). The CDR3 sequence is 14 residues long. Germline CDR1 MNHNY, CDR2 SVGAGI (reference sequence). Trimming stripped 6 bases from V and 1 base from J, with 12 bases between.

The chain is built from TRBV11-2 and TRBJ2-1, with 12 bases lining up with TRBD2. The trim removed 5 bases at V and 4 bases at J, leaving 6 bases unmatched. CDR1 SGHAT and CDR2 FQNNGV come from the germline V gene. The CDR3 runs to 16 residues. CDR3 amino acids: CASSVRLAGEYNEQFF. The CDR3 region has the DNA TGTGCCAGCAGCGTAAGACTAGCGGGGGAGTACAATGAGCAGTTCTTC.

This chain links TRBV9 with TRBJ2-7, with D uncertain. The germline CDR1 and CDR2 sequences are SGDLS and YYNGEE. Trimming stripped 0 bases from V and 5 bases from J, with 12 bases between. The CDR3 contains 14 residues. CDR3 residues: CASSVGPVKDEQYF. In DNA form, the CDR3 reads TGTGCCAGCAGCGTAGGGCCCGTTAAAGACGAGCAGTACTTC.